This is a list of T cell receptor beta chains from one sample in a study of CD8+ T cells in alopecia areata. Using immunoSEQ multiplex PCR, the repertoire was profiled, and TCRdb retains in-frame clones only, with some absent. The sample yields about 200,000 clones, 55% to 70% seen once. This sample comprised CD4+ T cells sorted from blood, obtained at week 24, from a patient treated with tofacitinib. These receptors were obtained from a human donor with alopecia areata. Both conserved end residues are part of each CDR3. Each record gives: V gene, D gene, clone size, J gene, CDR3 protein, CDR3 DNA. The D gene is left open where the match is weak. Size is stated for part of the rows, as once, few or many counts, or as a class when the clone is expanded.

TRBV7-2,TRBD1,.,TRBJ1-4,CASSDRGNEKLFF,TGTGCCAGCAGCGACAGGGGAAATGAAAAACTGTTTTTT
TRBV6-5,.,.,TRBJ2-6,CASGGHRANVLTF,TGTGCCAGCGGGGGACATCGGGCCAACGTCCTGACTTTC
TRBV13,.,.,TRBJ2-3,CASSPPWPSTDTQYF,TGTGCCAGCAGCCCGCCCTGGCCTAGCACAGATACGCAGTATTTT
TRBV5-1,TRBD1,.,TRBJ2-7,CASSLNRGREQYF,TGCGCCAGCAGCTTGAACAGGGGGCGCGAGCAGTACTTC
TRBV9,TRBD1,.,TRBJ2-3,CASTVGTGWDTQYF,TGTGCCAGCACCGTGGGGACAGGGTGGGATACGCAGTATTTT
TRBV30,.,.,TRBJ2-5,CAWSTDGTQYF,TGTGCCTGGAGTACCGACGGGACCCAGTACTTC
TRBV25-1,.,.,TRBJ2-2,CASSEYGKVTGELFF,TGTGCCAGCAGTGAATACGGGAAGGTCACCGGGGAGCTGTTTTTT
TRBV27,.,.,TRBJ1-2,CASSRTLLTGNYGYTF,TGTGCCAGCAGCCGAACCCTACTAACAGGGAACTATGGCTACACCTTC
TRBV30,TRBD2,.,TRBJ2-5,CAWSVGGSTETQYF,TGTGCCTGGAGTGTAGGCGGGAGCACGGAGACCCAGTACTTC
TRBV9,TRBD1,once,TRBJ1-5,CASSVDNRGNNQPQHF,TGTGCCAGCAGCGTAGATAACAGGGGAAACAATCAGCCCCAGCATTTT
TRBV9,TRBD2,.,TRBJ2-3,CASSPGTSGDPDTQYF,TGTGCCAGCAGCCCAGGGACTAGCGGGGACCCAGATACGCAGTATTTT
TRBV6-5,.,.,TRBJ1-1,CASSYRMNTEAFF,TGTGCCAGCAGTTACAGGATGAACACTGAAGCTTTCTTT
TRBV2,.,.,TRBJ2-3,CASSEVQITDTQYF,TGTGCCAGCAGTGAAGTCCAGATCACAGATACGCAGTATTTT
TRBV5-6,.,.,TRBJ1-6,CASSPGGPKHPLHF,TGTGCCAGCAGCCCTGGGGGCCCTAAACATCCCCTCCACTTT
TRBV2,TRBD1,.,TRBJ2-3,CASRDRTGADTQYF,TGTGCCAGCAGGGATAGGACAGGTGCAGATACGCAGTATTTT
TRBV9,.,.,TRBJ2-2,CASSVALGLTGELFF,TGTGCCAGCAGCGTAGCCCTAGGCCTTACCGGGGAGCTGTTTTTT
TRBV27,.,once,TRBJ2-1,CASSFRGSSYNEQFF,TGTGCCAGCAGTTTTCGGGGGAGCTCCTACAATGAGCAGTTCTTC
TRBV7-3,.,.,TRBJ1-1,CASSLLGNTEAFF,TGTGCCAGCAGCTTACTAGGGAACACTGAAGCTTTCTTT
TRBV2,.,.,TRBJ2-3,CASSFDPDTQYF,TGTGCCAGCAGTTTCGACCCAGATACGCAGTATTTT
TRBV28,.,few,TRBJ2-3,CASSKGSTDTQYF,TGTGCCAGCAGTAAAGGAAGCACAGATACGCAGTATTTT
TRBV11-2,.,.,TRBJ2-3,CASSLEIPLAGDTQYF,TGTGCCAGCAGCTTAGAAATTCCCTTGGCAGGAGATACGCAGTATTTT
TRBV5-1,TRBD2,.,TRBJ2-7,CASSPLKGGGSYEQYF,TGCGCCAGCAGCCCGCTTAAAGGCGGGGGGTCCTACGAGCAGTACTTC
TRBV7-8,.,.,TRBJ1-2,CASSLADYGYTF,TGTGCCAGCAGCTTAGCGGATTATGGCTACACCTTC
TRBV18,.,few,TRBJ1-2,CASSPSSTPNYGYTF,TGTGCCAGCTCACCGTCCAGTACCCCTAACTATGGCTACACCTTC
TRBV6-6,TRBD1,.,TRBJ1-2,CASTGDRGDGYTF,TGTGCCAGCACGGGCGACAGGGGGGATGGCTACACCTTC
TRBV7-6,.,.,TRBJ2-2,CASSLVETGELFF,TGTGCCAGCAGCTTAGTAGAAACCGGGGAGCTGTTTTTT
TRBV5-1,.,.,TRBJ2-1,CASSSDGAHNEQFF,TGCGCCAGCAGCTCGGATGGTGCACACAATGAGCAGTTCTTC
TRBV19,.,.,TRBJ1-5,CASSSRPRTDFSNQPQHF,TGTGCCAGTAGTTCCCGTCCCCGGACAGACTTTAGCAATCAGCCCCAGCATTTT
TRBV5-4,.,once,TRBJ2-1,CASSLRAAYNEQFF,TGTGCCAGCAGCTTACGAGCGGCCTACAATGAGCAGTTCTTC
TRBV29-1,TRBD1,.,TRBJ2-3,CSVGPRGGGTDTQYF,TGCAGCGTTGGTCCTAGAGGGGGCGGCACAGATACGCAGTATTTT
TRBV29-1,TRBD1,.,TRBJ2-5,CSVSRDRETQYF,TGCAGCGTTTCAAGGGACAGAGAGACCCAGTACTTC
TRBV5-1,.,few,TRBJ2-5,CASSWSQGTQYF,TGCGCCAGCAGCTGGAGCCAGGGAACCCAGTACTTC
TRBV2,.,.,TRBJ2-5,CASSVQETQYF,TGTGCCAGCAGTGTCCAAGAGACCCAGTACTTC
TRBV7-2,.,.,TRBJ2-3,CASSLGLTDTQYF,TGTGCCAGCAGCTTAGGCCTTACAGATACGCAGTATTTT
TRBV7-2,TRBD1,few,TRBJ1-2,CASSLTGEYGYTF,TGTGCCAGCAGTCTGACAGGGGAATATGGCTACACCTTC